Below are 18 T cell receptor beta chains sequenced from a single sample in a study of TIL therapy for anti-PD-1-resistant metastatic lung cancer. The libraries were made with immunoSEQ v3. The repertoire was sequenced with immunoSEQ multiplex PCR; TCRdb's copy has only in-frame clones and lacks some. The table has fewer than 60,000 clones, around 85% seen once; the top ten hold 4.5% to 6%. The time point is: pre-treatment sample, taken before nivolumab and TIL therapy. Material: blood, obtained at baseline. These receptors were obtained from a person between 25 and 80 years old with non-small cell lung cancer.

This clone was seen a handful of times. The chain joins TRBV10-1 to TRBJ1-3, with D possibly being TRBD1 (6 bases). Germline loops: CDR1 WNHNN, CDR2 SYGVQD (reference sequence). Trimming removed 3 bases from V and 7 bases from J, with 10 bases in between. This CDR3 region has 13 residues. In DNA form, the CDR3 reads TGCGCCAGCAGTGACCTTCAGGGGAACACCATATATTTT. Encoded protein: CASSDLQGNTIYF.

V usage is TRBV6-5 and J usage is TRBJ2-5; D remains ambiguous. V was shortened by 8 bases and J by 1 base, with 11 bases between the two germline ends. The CDR3 extends over 13 amino acids. Per germline, CDR1 MNHEY and CDR2 SVGAGI. The CDR3 sequence: CASGYTAQETQYF. In DNA, the CDR3 is TGTGCCAGCGGATACACAGCCCAAGAGACCCAGTACTTC.

V usage is TRBV6-5 and J usage is TRBJ2-5, with D tentatively TRBD2 (5 bases). V lost 0 bases to trimming and J lost 5 bases, with 13 bases between them. This CDR3 is 15 amino acids long. Germline CDR1 is MNHEY and CDR2 is SVGAGI. This chain's CDR3 is CASSYSTSWEETQYF. CDR3 coding DNA: TGTGCCAGCAGTTACTCTACGTCTTGGGAGGAGACCCAGTACTTC.

Only a few counts were recorded for this clone. The rearrangement joins TRBV10-3 to TRBJ2-2; D might be TRBD1 (5 bases). V shed 11 bases and J shed 1 base, with 11 bases lying between them. The CDR3 loop spans 13 amino acids. Germline assignment: CDR1 ENHRY and CDR2 SYGVKD. CDR3 DNA sequence: TGTGCCCTCATGCAGGGGAACACCGGGGAGCTGTTTTTT. Protein sequence: CALMQGNTGELFF.

The genes are TRBV30 and TRBJ2-2, with a possible D match to TRBD2 (5 bases). Per the germline V gene, CDR1 is GTSNPN and CDR2 is SVGIG (reference sequence). CDR3 length: 13 amino acids. Trimming cost V 2 bases and J 9 bases, with 13 bases left between them. Here the CDR3 DNA reads TGTGCCTGGAGTCCGGGAAGACAAAGGGAGCTGTTTTTT. Translating it yields CAWSPGRQRELFF.

The V and J genes are TRBV6-2 or TRBV6-3 and TRBJ2-1; TRBD2 matches 12 bases. Germline V lookup: CDR1 MNHEY, CDR2 SVGEGT. V lost 5 bases to trimming and J lost 10 bases; unmatched junction nucleotides: 6. The CDR3 runs to 14 residues. CDR3 residues: CASSPTSGGREQFF. For the CDR3, the DNA is TGTGCCAGCAGTCCGACTAGCGGGGGACGCGAGCAGTTCTTC.

The gene calls are TRBV7-2 and TRBJ2-7; D is tentatively TRBD1 or TRBD2 (6 bases each). The CDR3 covers 13 residues. Deletions cut 1 base from V and 9 bases from J, with 13 bases between. Germline V gene data show CDR1 as SGHTA and CDR2 as FQGNSA. The CDR3 region is CASSLDGGLGQYF. The CDR3 DNA is TGTGCCAGCAGCTTAGACGGGGGCCTGGGGCAGTACTTC.

This chain links TRBV18 with TRBJ1-3; 7 nucleotides align to TRBD1. Germline lookup yields CDR1 KGHSH and CDR2 LQKENI. Losses at the gene ends were 3 bases for V and 0 bases for J; bases not matched to a gene: 8. The CDR3 consists of 17 residues. CDR3 coding DNA: TGTGCCAGCTCACCGTTGTGGGACAGTTCCTCTGGAAACACCATATATTTT. This translates into CASSPLWDSSSGNTIYF. Based on the CDR3 plus reference TRBV18 and TRBJ1-3, the full variable domain is NAGVMQNPRHLVRRRGQEARLRCSPMKGHSHVYWYRQLPEEGLKFMVYLQKENIIDESGMPKERFSAEFPKEGPSILRIQQVVRGDSAAYFCASSPLWDSSSGNTIYFGEGSWLTVV.

Concerning this clone: An end of the junction does not agree with germline; a read error may underlie this. Other DNA sequences in the same sample also yield this CDR3. DNA for the CDR3: TGTGCCAGCAGTGTTCAGGGGGGTAATACCGGAGAGCTGTTTTTT. Translated: CASSVQGGNTGELFF. The rearrangement links TRBV25-1 to TRBJ2-2; weak D call: TRBD1 (7 bases). The CDR3 sequence is 15 residues long. Per the germline V gene, CDR1 is MGHDK and CDR2 is SYGVNS. Variable domain in full (rest from reference TRBV25-1 and TRBJ2-2): EADIYQTPRYLVIGTGKKITLECSQTMGHDKMYWYQQDPGMELHLIHYSYGVNSTEKGDLSSESTVSRIRTEHFPLTLESARPSHTSQYLCASSVQGGNTGELFFGEGSRLTVL.

This chain uses TRBV9 with TRBJ1-2, with D perhaps matching TRBD1 (5 bases). The CDR3 loop spans 12 amino acids. Per germline, CDR1 SGDLS and CDR2 YYNGEE. V lost 6 bases, J lost 3 bases, and 9 bases lay in between. CDR3 residues: CASTDSDYGYTF. CDR3 bases: TGTGCCAGCACTGACAGTGACTATGGCTACACCTTC.

The chain joins TRBV6-6 to TRBJ1-2, with D possibly matching TRBD1 (5 bases). The CDR3 runs to 13 residues. The germline gives CDR1 MNHNY, CDR2 SVGAGI (reference sequence). Trimming took 4 bases from V and 8 from J, leaving 14 bases between them. The CDR3 region is CASSLVGRDGYTF. The CDR3, as DNA: TGTGCCAGCAGTTTAGTGGGCAGGGACGGCTACACCTTC.

The rearrangement links TRBV2 to TRBJ1-6; maybe TRBD1 (5 bases). The germline gives CDR1 SNHLY, CDR2 FYNNEI. There are 13 residues in the CDR3. V lost 2 bases and J 6 bases, leaving 5 bases between the germline ends. In nucleotides, the CDR3 is TGTGCCAGCAGTGAACAGGGTAATTCACCCCTCCACTTT. Translated, it gives CASSEQGNSPLHF.

V gene TRBV25-1 combines with J gene TRBJ1-2; D may be TRBD1 (6 bases). The CDR3 is made up of 14 amino acids. V gave up 4 bases and J gave up 4 bases, with 13 bases separating them. In germline, CDR1 is MGHDK, CDR2 SYGVNS. In nucleotides, the CDR3 is TGTGCCAGCAGTGTTCCGGGACACCCCTATGGCTACACCTTC. Its translation: CASSVPGHPYGYTF.

This clone is a singleton in its sample. V gene TRBV5-1 combines with J gene TRBJ2-3; D uncertain. The V gene lost 4 bases and the J gene lost 0 bases, with 6 bases spanning the gap. The CDR3 has 13 residues. In germline, CDR1 is SGHRS, CDR2 YFSETQ. CDR3 in amino acids: CASSTASTDTQYF. CDR3 sequence (DNA): TGCGCCAGCAGCACAGCTAGCACAGATACGCAGTATTTT.

The J gene is TRBJ2-7, the V gene TRBV18; 10 positions match TRBD1. V dropped 3 bases and J dropped 0; count of bases not matched to a gene: 2. The CDR3 totals 15 residues. In germline, CDR1 is KGHSH, CDR2 LQKENI. In DNA, the CDR3 is TGTGCCAGCTCACCGGGACAGGGGCCCTCCTACGAGCAGTACTTC. Protein sequence: CASSPGQGPSYEQYF. Full variable domain (remainder filled in from reference TRBV18 and TRBJ2-7): NAGVMQNPRHLVRRRGQEARLRCSPMKGHSHVYWYRQLPEEGLKFMVYLQKENIIDESGMPKERFSAEFPKEGPSILRIQQVVRGDSAAYFCASSPGQGPSYEQYFGPGTRLTVT.

The rearrangement uses TRBV5-1 and TRBJ2-3; the match to TRBD2 covers 11 bases. Germline V lookup: CDR1 SGHRS, CDR2 YFSETQ. Trimming at V came to 1 base and at J to 6 bases, leaving 16 bases not matched to a gene. The CDR3 spans 19 residues. The CDR3 region is CASSLSGLAGGDRRDTQYF. The DNA of the CDR3 is TGCGCCAGCAGCTTGTCGGGGCTAGCGGGGGGAGATCGCCGGGATACGCAGTATTTT.

The rearrangement uses TRBV24-1 and TRBJ2-3, with D tentatively TRBD1 (5 bases). Trimming stripped 1 base from V and 6 bases from J, with 10 bases between. Germline V lookup: CDR1 KGHDR, CDR2 SFDVKD. The CDR3 contains 14 residues. DNA for the CDR3: TGTGCCACCAGTGATTTCCAGGGTAGGGATACGCAGTATTTT. It specifies CATSDFQGRDTQYF.

The V call is TRBV11-2, the J call TRBJ1-2, with D possibly TRBD1 on 5 matching bases. Trimming left V 5 bases short and J 4 bases short, with 14 bases between. Germline V gene data show CDR1 as SGHAT and CDR2 as FQNNGV. There are 14 residues in the CDR3. CDR3 sequence: CASSPQRGGYGYTF. The DNA for the CDR3 is TGTGCCAGCAGCCCTCAGAGGGGTGGCTATGGCTACACCTTC.